Below, one T cell receptor beta chain is given with its context. Its antigen is undetermined. The CDR3 has 12 residues. The germline gives CDR1 SEHNR, CDR2 FQNEAQ (reference sequence). V gave up 5 bases and J gave up 4 bases, with 9 bases separating them. The sample comes from a study of T cell responses to AZD1222 COVID-19 vaccine. For the study at large: Whether given at about 4 or about 12 weeks, second doses were pooled. Study-level results: Unmutated variant regions reportedly attract nearly half of all spike-specific TCRs. Clonal diversity was possibly underestimated; the donors were predominantly white British and more often female.

Profiled with immunoSEQ multiplex PCR; TCRdb holds only in-frame clones, not every one. The sample lists just over 150,000 clones, 90% seen once, with 1.5% to 2% in the top ten. This sequence joins TRBV7-9 and TRBJ2-7; D gene uncertain. This sample comprised peripheral blood, obtained on day 0 of AZD1222 vaccination. The receptor comes from an adult in good health. CDR3 in DNA: TGTGCCAGCAGCCCAAACTTGTACGAGCAGTACTTC. This gives the protein CASSPNLYEQYF.